The 22 T cell receptor beta chains below all came from one sample that was sequenced in a study of Ad26.COV2.S vaccination and SARS-CoV-2 variants. Treatment reported: roughly 20 received Ad26.COV2.S at low or high dose, single or two shots; 5 received placebo; per-sample allocation not given. Sampling was performed 63 days after the first vaccine or placebo injection. The protocol was immunoSEQ multiplex PCR, while the TCRdb copy is restricted to in-frame clones and leaves out a portion. The table lists about 380,000 clones, about four fifths of them singletons, with about 8% in the top ten. Sequenced material: peripheral blood, taken in a trial of Ad26.COV2.S vaccine versus placebo. The source is a person between 18 and 60 years old who received the Ad26.COV2.S COVID-19 vaccine or a placebo.

This clone was picked up a small number of times. The rearrangement uses TRBV20-1 and TRBJ1-2; D unclear. Trimming shortened V by 6 bases and J by 7 bases, and 15 bases separated the two germline ends. This CDR3 is 12 amino acids long. Germline CDR1 DFQATT, CDR2 SNEGSKA (reference sequence). This CDR3 is CSASLGSAGYTF. The CDR3 nucleotides are TGCAGTGCCAGTCTCGGGTCAGCTGGCTACACCTTC.

The gene calls are TRBV4-2 and TRBJ2-3; D uncertain. Trimming took off 4 bases at V and 2 bases at J, with 13 bases between the two ends. The CDR3 totals 15 residues. Germline V gene lookup returns CDR1 LGHNA and CDR2 YNFKEQ. CDR3 residues: CASSLDGGPTDTQYF. CDR3 nucleotide sequence: TGTGCCAGCAGCCTCGACGGCGGACCCACAGATACGCAGTATTTT.

The chain carries TRBV14 and TRBJ1-6; D is possibly TRBD1 (5 bases). The CDR3 spans 16 residues. The germline V and J ends were trimmed by 4 bases and 9 bases, with 19 bases remaining between them. Germline V CDR1 and CDR2: SGHDN, FVKESK. CDR3 sequence: CASSPTQDIRGSPLHF. The CDR3 bases are TGTGCCAGCAGCCCGACCCAGGACATTAGGGGTTCACCCCTCCACTTT.

This clone occurred a few times. The genes are TRBV7-9 and TRBJ1-2; the match to TRBD1 covers 9 bases. The CDR3 spans 17 residues. Germline-derived CDR1 and CDR2 are SEHNR and FQNEAQ (reference sequence). Trimming took 4 bases from V and 6 from J; bases not matched to a gene: 15. CDR3 sequence reads: CASSSPRGTGSGDGYTF. The CDR3 bases are TGTGCCAGCAGCTCCCCTAGGGGGACAGGGTCCGGAGATGGCTACACCTTC.

V usage is TRBV7-2 and J usage is TRBJ2-7; weak D call: TRBD1 (5 bases). The V end was cut by 5 bases, the J end by 7 bases, with 15 bases between. Per germline, CDR1 SGHTA and CDR2 FQGNSA. The CDR3 runs 13 residues. Here the CDR3 DNA reads TGTGCCAGCAGCCCCCCGGGTAGGGGTGAGCAGTACTTC. This translates into CASSPPGRGEQYF.

The rearrangement joins TRBV10-3 to TRBJ2-7, with D perhaps matching TRBD2 (5 bases). Trimming stripped 3 bases from V and 4 bases from J, with 13 bases between. The CDR3 consists of 14 residues. The V gene's germline CDR1 is ENHRY and CDR2 SYGVKD. CDR3 in amino acids: CAISDPGIKYEQYF. DNA for the CDR3: TGTGCCATCAGTGACCCCGGGATAAAATACGAGCAGTACTTC.

The genes are TRBV2 and TRBJ2-7; D possibly uses TRBD1 or TRBD2 (6 bases each). This CDR3 has 14 residues. Germline V gene lookup returns CDR1 SNHLY and CDR2 FYNNEI. Trimming removed 5 bases from V and 6 bases from J, with 17 bases in between. This CDR3 is CASSQSVSGAEQYF. The CDR3 nucleotides are TGTGCCAGCAGTCAAAGTGTTTCGGGGGCCGAGCAGTACTTC.

About this clone: A read error may produce the germline difference seen at one junction end. The genes are TRBV2 and TRBJ1-5; D is uncertain. The CDR3 is 14 residues long. CDR1 SNHLY and CDR2 FYNNEI come from the germline V gene. CDR3 sequence reads: CASSDVAGNQPQHF. The CDR3 nucleotides read TGTGCCAGCAGTGATGTGGCAGGCAACCAGCCCCAGCATTTT. The variable domain in full, with the rest retrieved from reference TRBV2 and TRBJ1-5, is EPEVTQTPSHQVTQMGQEVILRCVPISNHLYFYWYRQILGQKVEFLVSFYNNEISEKSEIFDDQFSVERPDGSNFTLKIRSTKLEDSAMYFCASSDVAGNQPQHFGDGTRLSIL.

This clone was counted a single time. This chain links TRBV9 with TRBJ1-4; tentatively, D is TRBD1 (5 bases). Germline V gene data show CDR1 as SGDLS and CDR2 as YYNGEE. V gave up 3 bases and J gave up 0 bases, with 9 bases separating them. The CDR3 totals 15 residues. CDR3 in amino acids: CASSATDTTNEKLFF. CDR3 DNA sequence: TGTGCCAGCAGCGCGACAGATACAACTAATGAAAAACTGTTTTTT.

The V and J genes are TRBV19 and TRBJ2-7; 9 bases map to TRBD1. V lost 5 bases and J lost 7; bases outside the gene matches: 15. Germline assignment: CDR1 LNHDA and CDR2 SQIVND (reference sequence). The CDR3 loop spans 16 amino acids. In nucleotides, the CDR3 is TGTGCCAGTAGTCTCCAAGGACAGGGGACTCCTAGGGAGCAGTACTTC. Translation: CASSLQGQGTPREQYF.

This clone was seen only a few times. The rearrangement links TRBV6-5 to TRBJ2-1, with a weak D call TRBD2 (6 bases). V lost 4 bases, J lost 6 bases, and 13 bases lay in between. The CDR3 is made up of 14 amino acids. Germline loops: CDR1 MNHEY, CDR2 SVGAGI. DNA of the CDR3: TGTGCCAGCAGTTCCGGGGGAGTGGGCAATGAGCAGTTCTTC. Residues: CASSSGGVGNEQFF.

The chain employs TRBV5-5 and TRBJ2-7; 10 positions match TRBD2. V was clipped by 4 bases and J by 2 bases; unmatched bases: 9. The CDR3 runs 16 residues. Germline V gives CDR1 SGHKS, CDR2 YYEKEE (reference sequence). Here the CDR3 reads CASSGGGLAEPYEQYF. Here the CDR3 DNA reads TGTGCCAGCAGCGGAGGAGGACTAGCGGAGCCCTACGAGCAGTACTTC.

In its sample, this clone was seen once. The chain employs TRBV29-1 and TRBJ2-2; D unclear. The germline V and J ends were trimmed by 7 bases and 1 base, with 7 bases remaining between them. The CDR3 is 12 amino acids. CDR1 SQVTM and CDR2 ANQGSEA come from the germline V gene. The CDR3 nucleotides are TGCAGCGGGACGGGGAACACCGGGGAGCTGTTTTTT. This encodes CSGTGNTGELFF.

The V gene is TRBV4-2, the J gene TRBJ2-3; tentatively, D is TRBD2 (6 bases). The germline gives CDR1 LGHNA, CDR2 YNFKEQ. This CDR3 spans 16 amino acids. The V gene lost 1 base and the J gene lost 1 base, with 12 bases spanning the gap. CDR3 loop: CASSQVLGTGTDTQYF. The CDR3 DNA sequence: TGTGCCAGCAGCCAAGTACTAGGGACTGGCACAGATACGCAGTATTTT.

The J gene is TRBJ1-6, the V gene TRBV10-3; perhaps TRBD1 as D (5 bases). With 6 bases removed from V and 9 bases from J, the gap between germline ends came to 15 bases. Germline V gene data show CDR1 as ENHRY and CDR2 as SYGVKD. This CDR3 contains 14 residues. In DNA, the CDR3 is TGTGCCATCAGGACTGGGGCGGACGGTTCACCCCTCCACTTT. Translating gives CAIRTGADGSPLHF.

This clone was counted once. The V gene is TRBV6-5, the J gene TRBJ1-3, with D perhaps TRBD1 (6 bases). The CDR3 covers 15 residues. Trimming removed 5 bases from V and 1 base from J, with 12 bases in between. Germline CDR1 and CDR2: MNHEY and SVGAGI. The CDR3 is CASSTYRGSGNTIYF. The CDR3 DNA is TGTGCCAGCAGTACCTATAGGGGGTCTGGAAACACCATATATTTT.

This rearrangement joins TRBV7-9 to TRBJ1-1; D remains unclear. The CDR3 length is 13 residues. Germline V lookup: CDR1 SEHNR, CDR2 FQNEAQ (reference sequence). V was shortened by 8 bases and J by 1 base, with 11 bases between the two germline ends. The CDR3 here is CASELGRNTEAFF. The CDR3 region has the DNA TGTGCCAGCGAATTGGGCAGGAACACTGAAGCTTTCTTT. The whole variable domain, filled in from reference TRBV7-9 and TRBJ1-1, reads DTGVSQNPRHKITKRGQNVTFRCDPISEHNRLYWYRQTLGQGPEFLTYFQNEAQLEKSRLLSDRFSAERPKGSFSTLEIQRTEQGDSAMYLCASELGRNTEAFFGQGTRLTVV.

The gene calls are TRBV7-9 and TRBJ2-1; no clear D gene. Trimming cost V 5 bases and J 8 bases, with 13 bases left between them. CDR3 length: 13 residues. Germline lookup yields CDR1 SEHNR and CDR2 FQNEAQ (reference sequence). CDR3 sequence reads: CASSLTLEDEQFF. The DNA of the CDR3 is TGTGCCAGCAGCCTCACCTTAGAAGATGAGCAGTTCTTC.

V usage is TRBV6-5 and J usage is TRBJ1-1; possibly TRBD1 for D (5 bases). CDR1 is MNHEY, CDR2 SVGAGI, per germline. CDR3 length equals 13 residues. Trimming removed 8 bases from V and 2 bases from J, with 12 bases in between. This CDR3 is CASRGRGNTEAFF. In DNA, the CDR3 is TGTGCCAGCCGAGGGAGGGGCAACACTGAAGCTTTCTTT.

The rearrangement joins TRBV7-9 to TRBJ2-7; TRBD1 matches at 9 bases. The CDR3 loop spans 14 amino acids. V shed 5 bases, J shed 3 bases, and the junction held 5 bases outside the gene matches. Germline V CDR1 and CDR2: SEHNR, FQNEAQ (reference sequence). The CDR3 here is CASSLRDRDYEQYF. For the CDR3, the DNA is TGTGCCAGCAGCCTTCGGGACAGGGACTACGAGCAGTACTTC.

The rearrangement links TRBV7-2 to TRBJ1-1; 8 positions agree with TRBD1. The CDR3 extends over 14 amino acids. V trimming: 2 bases; J trimming: 5 bases; junction bases outside the gene matches: 4. Per the germline V gene, CDR1 is SGHTA and CDR2 is FQGNSA. CDR3 in amino acids: CASSLYRGGTEAFF. CDR3 bases: TGTGCCAGCAGCTTATACAGGGGGGGGACTGAAGCTTTCTTT.

The chain links TRBV24-1 to TRBJ2-1; the D is unclear. V lost 1 base, J lost 5 bases, and 2 bases lay in between. The CDR3 loop spans 12 amino acids. Germline V gives CDR1 KGHDR, CDR2 SFDVKD. The DNA for the CDR3 is TGTGCCACCAGTGATTTTAACAATGAGCAGTTCTTC. It codes for CATSDFNNEQFF.